This T cell receptor beta chain was retrieved from a study of PD-1 blockade in classical Hodgkin lymphoma. Study-wide results and limits: Prior to therapy, complete responders displayed diversity much like that of newly diagnosed patients.

Produced via immunoSEQ multiplex PCR; TCRdb's table is partial and in-frame only. Of about 23,000 clones in the sample, over 60% were seen once. Each of the patients experienced relapse following autologous stem cell transplantation, and their brentuximab vedotin exposure differed. This CDR3 has 13 residues. Germline assignment: CDR1 LNHDA and CDR2 SQIVND (reference sequence). The V end lost 1 base, the J end lost 7 bases, and 7 bases lay between the germline ends. Note on this clone: Its antigen is still unknown.

The TCR sequence derives from a human donor with classical Hodgkin lymphoma. The genes are TRBV19 and TRBJ2-2; TRBD2 is a possible D gene (6 bases). The specimen comprised peripheral blood mononuclear cells (PBMCs), sampled at baseline. In DNA, the CDR3 is TGTGCCAGTAGTATAGTCGGGGGCGGGGAGCTGTTTTTT. Translated, it gives CASSIVGGGELFF.